This is a list of T cell receptor beta chains from one sample in a study of blood T cell repertoires in COVID-19. The method was immunoSEQ multiplex PCR; TCRdb's version includes in-frame clones alone and lacks a portion of them. Of about 210,000 clones detected, 85% to 90% appear once; the ten largest clones hold approximately 6.2%. What was sequenced was peripheral blood. These receptors were collected from a man between 60 and 70 years old who had recovered from COVID-19. Each CDR3 is given with its conserved first and last residue. D genes are given only for firm matches. Clone sizes are given selectively: once, few, many, or a class where the clone is expanded.

d_call,clone_size,v_call,j_call,cdr3_aa,cdr3_nt
TRBD1,.,TRBV3-1/TRBV3-2,TRBJ1-4,CASSQTGGTGNEKLFF,TGTGCCAGCAGCCAGACAGGGGGCACAGGGAATGAAAAACTGTTTTTT
.,.,TRBV3-1/TRBV3-2,TRBJ1-4,CASSQDPGAKKLFF,TGTGCCAGCAGCCAAGACCCAGGGGCGAAAAAACTGTTTTTT
.,.,TRBV18,TRBJ2-5,CASATGTQETQYF,TGTGCCAGCGCTACAGGGACCCAAGAGACCCAGTACTTC
TRBD2,.,TRBV3-1/TRBV3-2,TRBJ2-3,CASSKTSGSTDTQYF,TGTGCCAGCAGCAAGACTAGCGGGAGTACAGATACGCAGTATTTT
TRBD1,few,TRBV5-1,TRBJ2-1,CASRAGSRDRGYWARGSYNEQFF,TGCGCCAGCAGAGCGGGGTCCCGGGACAGGGGGTATTGGGCCCGGGGGTCCTACAATGAGCAGTTCTTC
.,.,TRBV6-2/TRBV6-3,TRBJ2-7,CASSYMSHFSSYEQYF,TGTGCCAGCAGTTACATGAGCCATTTTTCCTCCTACGAGCAGTACTTC
.,.,TRBV19,TRBJ1-1,CATQGSGAFF,TGTGCCACCCAGGGATCAGGAGCTTTCTTT
.,.,TRBV3-1/TRBV3-2,TRBJ2-2,CASSPRGRGLIGELFF,TGTGCCAGCAGCCCAAGGGGGAGGGGGTTGATCGGGGAGCTGTTTTTT
TRBD1,many,TRBV6-4,TRBJ2-3,CASSLGQGESTDTQYF,TGTGCCAGCAGTCTGGGACAGGGGGAAAGTACAGATACGCAGTATTTT
.,.,TRBV27,TRBJ2-7,CASSNWGIKDEQYF,TGTGCCAGCAGTAACTGGGGCATCAAAGACGAGCAGTACTTC
TRBD1,few,TRBV11-2,TRBJ1-1,CASQRRGRTEAFF,TGTGCCTCCCAAAGGAGGGGGCGGACTGAAGCTTTCTTT
.,.,TRBV6-1,TRBJ1-1,CASSEHRNTEAFF,TGTGCCAGCAGTGAACACAGAAACACTGAAGCTTTCTTT
TRBD1,.,TRBV30,TRBJ2-7,CAWRATGTGHYEQYF,TGTGCCTGGAGAGCTACCGGGACAGGGCATTACGAGCAGTACTTC
TRBD1,few,TRBV10-3,TRBJ2-2,CAIRTGTGDTGELFF,TGTGCCATCAGAACCGGGACAGGGGACACCGGGGAGCTGTTTTTT
.,.,TRBV30,TRBJ2-7,CAWSEGAYEQYF,TGTGCCTGGAGTGAAGGGGCCTACGAGCAGTACTTC
TRBD1,.,TRBV9,TRBJ1-2,CASSALGQGPYGYTF,TGTGCCAGCAGCGCCTTGGGACAGGGCCCTTATGGCTACACCTTC
.,.,TRBV2,TRBJ2-2,CASSVRRAGELFF,TGTGCCAGCAGTGTAAGGAGGGCCGGGGAGCTGTTTTTT
TRBD2,.,TRBV7-3,TRBJ2-5,CASSLSGGREETQYF,TGTGCCAGCAGCCTTAGCGGGGGGAGAGAAGAGACCCAGTACTTC
.,.,TRBV2,TRBJ1-2,CASSERGGATGYTF,TGTGCCAGCAGTGAACGAGGGGGAGCGACGGGCTACACCTTC
TRBD1,.,TRBV2,TRBJ1-1,CASSQQGAGEAFF,TGTGCCAGCAGTCAGCAGGGGGCTGGGGAAGCTTTCTTT
TRBD2,few,TRBV7-2,TRBJ2-7,CASSSPSGGAAEQYF,TGTGCCAGCAGCTCCCCTAGCGGGGGGGCCGCCGAGCAGTACTTC
.,few,TRBV7-8,TRBJ1-1,CASSGRSTEAFF,TGTGCCAGCAGCGGCAGGTCTACTGAAGCTTTCTTT
TRBD1,.,TRBV5-1,TRBJ1-1,CASSSLPTGTGGPEAFF,TGCGCCAGCAGCTCGCTACCCACCGGGACAGGGGGCCCTGAAGCTTTCTTT
.,.,TRBV19,TRBJ1-4,CASSVSGVNEKLFF,TGTGCCAGTAGTGTTTCAGGGGTTAATGAAAAACTGTTTTTT
.,.,TRBV2,TRBJ1-1,CASSVQGNTEAFF,TGTGCCAGCAGCGTACAGGGGAACACTGAAGCTTTCTTT
.,.,TRBV3-1/TRBV3-2,TRBJ2-5,CASSQAGGLGETQYF,TGTGCCAGCAGCCAAGCGGGGGGCCTCGGGGAGACCCAGTACTTC
TRBD1,.,TRBV9,TRBJ1-1,CASSPTTGIPEAFF,TGTGCCAGCAGCCCAACGACAGGGATCCCTGAAGCTTTCTTT
.,.,TRBV30,TRBJ1-1,CAWIISGQRRNTEAFF,TGTGCCTGGATCATATCCGGACAGCGGCGAAACACTGAAGCTTTCTTT